This TCR beta chain was observed in a study of shared clonotypes between healthy human individuals. Assay: immunoSEQ multiplex PCR; the TCRdb copy retains only in-frame clones and omits some. The table lists about 480,000 clones, approximately 79% of them singletons. The CDR3 loop spans 19 amino acids. CDR1 is GTSNPN and CDR2 is SVGIG in the germline V gene (reference sequence). With 1 base removed from V and 2 bases from J, the gap between germline ends came to 25 bases. This TCR was sampled from a woman aged 35 to 49 in good health. Some clones in this sample may be carry-over from other donors' samples. Material: PBMCs. V gene TRBV30 combines with J gene TRBJ2-3, with D possibly matching TRBD2 (6 bases). The CDR3 loop reads CAWSGRALLAQRPTDTQYF. The CDR3 region has the DNA TGTGCCTGGAGTGGGCGGGCCCTACTAGCACAGAGGCCCACAGATACGCAGTATTTT.